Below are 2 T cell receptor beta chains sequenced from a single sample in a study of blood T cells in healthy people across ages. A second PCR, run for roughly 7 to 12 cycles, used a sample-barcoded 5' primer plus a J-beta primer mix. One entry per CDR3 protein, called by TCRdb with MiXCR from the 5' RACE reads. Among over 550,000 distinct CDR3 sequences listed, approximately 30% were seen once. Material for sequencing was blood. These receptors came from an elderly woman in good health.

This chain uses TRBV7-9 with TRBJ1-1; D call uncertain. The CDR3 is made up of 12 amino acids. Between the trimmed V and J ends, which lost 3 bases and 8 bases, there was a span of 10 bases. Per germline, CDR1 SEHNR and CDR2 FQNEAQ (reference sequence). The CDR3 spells CASSFSVIEAFF. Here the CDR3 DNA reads TGTGCCAGCAGCTTTAGTGTGATCGAAGCTTTCTTT.

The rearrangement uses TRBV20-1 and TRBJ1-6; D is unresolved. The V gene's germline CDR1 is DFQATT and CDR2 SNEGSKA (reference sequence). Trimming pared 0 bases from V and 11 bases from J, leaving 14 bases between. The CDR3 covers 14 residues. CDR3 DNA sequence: TGCAGTGCTAGAGATATGGCCCCGGACGCACCCCTCCACTTT. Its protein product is CSARDMAPDAPLHF.